The 13 T cell receptor beta chains below all came from one sample that was sequenced in a study of T cell clonotyping in hematopoietic cell transplantation (dated by TCRdb to the early 2020s). Library generation was performed with the immunoSEQ multiplex PCR assay. TCRdb obtained this table from immuneACCESS and retained in-frame rearrangements with V and J assigned. These tables miss some clones; where compared with another copy, unresolved V genes account for less than half of the shortfall, and the remainder is unexplained. A total of some 5,900 clones appear in this sample, approximately 78% of them only once. Together, the top ten hold 35% to 40% of the sample. Sample time point, as interpreted from the label and publication: 180 days after allo-HCT. Sequencing was performed on peripheral blood mononuclear cells, taken 180 days after allogeneic stem cell transplant. The receptors were sampled from a male patient between 65 and 79 years old who had an allogeneic stem cell transplant from an unrelated donor, so T cells may come from the graft donor. Some clones in this sample may be carry-over from other donors' samples.

CDR3 sequence reads: CASSLGGISYNEQFF. CDR3 nucleotide sequence: TGTGCCAGCAGCTTGGGCGGTATCTCCTACAATGAGCAGTTCTTC. The chain combines TRBV5-6 with TRBJ2-1; the D is unclear. This CDR3 is built from 15 residues. Germline-derived CDR1 and CDR2 are SGHDT and YYEEEE. V lost 0 bases and J 0 bases, leaving 7 bases between the germline ends.

The chain has TRBV7-2 and TRBJ2-1, with TRBD2 matching 8 bases. This CDR3 region has 15 residues. J gave up 2 bases and V 3 bases, and 3 bases lay outside the gene matches. Germline CDR1 and CDR2: SGHTA and FQGNSA. This CDR3 is CASSFSGAAYNEQFF. The CDR3 DNA is TGTGCCAGCAGCTTTAGCGGGGCCGCCTACAATGAGCAGTTCTTC.

The gene calls are TRBV28 and TRBJ2-7, with 7 nucleotides matching TRBD1. V was pared by 5 bases and J by 3 bases, with 10 bases of the junction left unmatched. The length of the CDR3 is 15 residues. In germline, CDR1 is MDHEN, CDR2 SYDVKM. The CDR3 reads CASSPGGVSGYEQYF. CDR3 in DNA: TGTGCCAGCAGTCCAGGGGGAGTATCGGGCTACGAGCAGTACTTC.

This clone qualifies as medium-sized. The chain joins TRBV7-9 to TRBJ2-3, with a tentative D call TRBD1 (6 bases). Germline CDR1 reads SEHNR; CDR2 reads FQNEAQ (reference sequence). The germline V and J ends were trimmed by 9 bases and 2 bases, with 12 bases remaining between them. The CDR3 contains 13 residues. The CDR3 loop reads CASTGWTTDTQYF. CDR3 nucleotides: TGTGCCAGTACAGGGTGGACCACAGATACGCAGTATTTT.

This chain connects TRBV7-9 to TRBJ2-5; 9 bases line up with TRBD2. The junction had 8 bases not matched to a gene; V was cut back by 6 bases and J by 0 bases. Germline values: CDR1 SEHNR, CDR2 FQNEAQ (reference sequence). The CDR3 contains 16 residues. This CDR3 is CASSLTTSGNQETQYF. CDR3 DNA sequence: TGTGCCAGCAGTCTTACGACTAGCGGCAACCAAGAGACCCAGTACTTC.

This chain uses TRBV27 with TRBJ2-3, with TRBD2 as a possible D gene (6 bases). With 7 bases removed from V and 6 bases from J, the gap between germline ends came to 17 bases. Germline assignment: CDR1 MNHEY and CDR2 SMNVEV (reference sequence). CDR3 size: 14 residues. Written as DNA, the CDR3 is TGTGCCAGCAACCGGGACTTGAAGGGCGATACGCAGTATTTT. Amino acid sequence: CASNRDLKGDTQYF.

The V call is TRBV27, the J call TRBJ2-5; 12 bases are a match to TRBD2. V was pared by 7 bases and J by 0 bases, with 18 bases of the junction left unmatched. CDR1 is MNHEY, CDR2 SMNVEV, per germline (reference sequence). The CDR3 length is 20 residues. CDR3 in amino acids: CASTSLRSGRLAGDQETQYF. The CDR3 bases are TGTGCCAGCACCTCTCTACGGTCAGGAAGACTAGCGGGGGACCAAGAGACCCAGTACTTC.

The chain joins TRBV10-3 to TRBJ1-1, with unresolved D. V lost 11 bases to trimming and J lost 6 bases, with 16 bases between them. CDR1 and CDR2 from the germline V gene are ENHRY and SYGVKD. This CDR3 region has 12 residues. The CDR3 region has the DNA TGTGCCGGTGCTCGACCAGGCTCTGAAGCTTTCTTT. This codes for CAGARPGSEAFF.

The rearrangement links TRBV6-6 to TRBJ2-2, with TRBD2 identical over 7 bases. The CDR3 is made up of 12 amino acids. With V trimmed by 6 bases and J by 7 bases, 2 bases remained unmatched. Germline V gene data show CDR1 as MNHNY and CDR2 as SVGAGI (reference sequence). CDR3 coding DNA: TGTGCCAGCAGATTAGCGGGCGGGGAGCTGTTTTTT. This encodes CASRLAGGELFF.

This sequence joins TRBV10-1 and TRBJ1-3; D remains unclear. The CDR3 is made up of 15 amino acids. V lost 3 bases and J 0 bases, leaving 9 bases between the germline ends. Per the germline V gene, CDR1 is WNHNN and CDR2 is SYGVQD (reference sequence). Here the CDR3 DNA reads TGCGCCAGCAGTGACCACGGCGACTCTGGAAACACCATATATTTT. Its translation is CASSDHGDSGNTIYF.

The chain links TRBV6-1 to TRBJ2-7; 7 bases match TRBD2. With V trimmed by 8 bases and J by 6 bases, 13 bases remained unmatched. The CDR3 runs to 14 residues. Germline V lookup: CDR1 MNHNS, CDR2 SASEGT. CDR3 sequence reads: CASSLGGGEVEQYF. The CDR3 DNA reads TGTGCCAGCTCCCTGGGTGGGGGGGAGGTCGAGCAGTACTTC.

The CDR3 bases are TGCGCCAGCAGCCCGGGGACAGCAACTGAAGCTTTCTTT. Translating gives CASSPGTATEAFF. This chain uses TRBV5-1 with TRBJ1-1; 7 nucleotides line up with TRBD1. CDR1 is SGHRS and CDR2 is YFSETQ in the germline V gene. This CDR3 has 13 amino acids. V lost 4 bases and J lost 5; bases outside the gene matches: 5.

This clone was picked up a small number of times. Other DNA variants within this sample encode the same CDR3. The gene calls are TRBV28 and TRBJ1-5; 7 bases align to TRBD1. This CDR3 is built from 13 residues. V shed 9 bases, J shed 4 bases, and the junction held 6 bases outside the gene matches. Germline CDR1 MDHEN, CDR2 SYDVKM. The CDR3 protein is CASQYRGNQPQHF. CDR3 DNA: TGTGCCAGTCAGTACAGGGGAAATCAGCCCCAGCATTTT. The full variable domain, its missing parts supplied by reference TRBV28 and TRBJ1-5, is DVKVTQSSRYLVKRTGEKVFLECVQDMDHENMFWYRQDPGLGLRLIYFSYDVKMKEKGDIPEGYSVSREKKERFSLILESASTNQTSMYLCASQYRGNQPQHFGDGTRLSIL.